This T cell receptor beta chain was identified in a study of cytomegalovirus exposure and HLA in healthy donors. Points from the study as a whole: TRBV6-2, TRBV6-3 and some other V segments were unresolvable in 87-base-pair reads.

With respect to this clone: Its antigen is not known.

The PCR was carried out with 60 Vbeta primers and 13 Jbeta primers. As originally analysed: About 9.9 million shared chains were among about 80 million unique TCR beta chains counted in a later analysis. The method was immunoSEQ multiplex PCR; TCRdb's version includes in-frame clones alone and lacks a portion of them. V, J and clone size reflect that table, while D and trimming were determined from the DNA. The repertoire holds roughly 200,000 clones, around 75% seen once, with around 3% in the top ten. Germline V lookup: CDR1 MGHRA, CDR2 YSYEKL. Trimming at V came to 5 bases and at J to 2 bases, leaving 6 bases not matched to a gene. This CDR3 has 16 amino acids.

The sequence was obtained from a male donor in good health and CMV-seronegative. The material sequenced was PBMCs. This chain connects TRBV4-1 to TRBJ1-3; 10 bases agree with TRBD1. CDR3 DNA sequence: TGCGCCAGCAGCGCGGGACAGGGGACAACTGGAAACACCATATATTTT. Its protein product is CASSAGQGTTGNTIYF.